The rows below give T cell receptor beta chains drawn from one sample of a study of regulatory T cells in long-lasting Graves disease. Via MiXCR, TCRdb re-called the multiplex PCR reads, giving one row per CDR3 protein. The sample comprises about 380,000 distinct CDR3 sequences, about a sixth of which are singletons, and 20% to 25% rests with the top ten. The sequences come from peripheral blood mononuclear cells (PBMCs), collected at new diagnosis, from a patient treated with antithyroid drugs. The receptors shown here come from a female donor with Graves disease. CDR3s include the opening cysteine and the closing phenylalanine or tryptophan. A D gene is named only where the DNA matches it firmly. The size entry is marked missing in some rows and otherwise reads once, few, many or a size class.

V gene: TRBV12-3/TRBV12-4
clone size: many
D gene: TRBD1
J gene: TRBJ2-5
CDR3 DNA: TGTGCCAGCAGTTCCCCAGGGGGCGACCAAGAGACCCAGTACTTC
CDR3 protein: CASSSPGGDQETQYF

V gene: TRBV28
clone size: few
D gene: NA
J gene: TRBJ2-1
CDR3 DNA: TGTGCCAGCCTACTAGGGGCGCCGAGCTCCTACAATGAGCAGTTCTTC
CDR3 protein: CASLLGAPSSYNEQFF

V gene: TRBV24-1
clone size: many
D gene: NA
J gene: TRBJ2-5
CDR3 DNA: TGTGCCACCAGTGATTCGCTTTTCCAGTACTTC
CDR3 protein: CATSDSLFQYF

V gene: TRBV6-1
clone size: many
D gene: NA
J gene: TRBJ2-3
CDR3 DNA: TGTGCCAGCAGACCTGTGGACGGGGTCGATACGCAGTATTTT
CDR3 protein: CASRPVDGVDTQYF

V gene: TRBV6-1
clone size: many
D gene: TRBD2
J gene: TRBJ2-7
CDR3 DNA: TGTGCCAGCGATGAAGGGACTAGCGGAACCTACGAGCAGTACTTC
CDR3 protein: CASDEGTSGTYEQYF

V gene: TRBV4-1
clone size: many
D gene: TRBD2
J gene: TRBJ2-1
CDR3 DNA: TGCGCCAGCAGCCAAACTAGCGGAGATTACAATGAGCAGTTCTTC
CDR3 protein: CASSQTSGDYNEQFF

V gene: TRBV6-1
clone size: NA
D gene: TRBD2
J gene: TRBJ2-1
CDR3 DNA: TGTGCCAGCAGTGGGGCTAGCGGCAATGAGCAGTTCTTC
CDR3 protein: CASSGASGNEQFF

V gene: TRBV5-1
clone size: many
D gene: NA
J gene: TRBJ1-3
CDR3 DNA: TGCGCCAGCAGCTTTGGTCCACTGGCACCCGAAAACACCATATATTTT
CDR3 protein: CASSFGPLAPENTIYF

V gene: TRBV7-2
clone size: NA
D gene: NA
J gene: TRBJ2-2
CDR3 DNA: TGTGCCAGCAGCTTTGTAGCTGGCGCCGGGGAGCTGTTTTTT
CDR3 protein: CASSFVAGAGELFF

V gene: TRBV28
clone size: many
D gene: TRBD1
J gene: TRBJ1-4
CDR3 DNA: TGTGCCAGCAGTTTAACTAGACAGGGATGGGATGAAAAACTGTTTTTT
CDR3 protein: CASSLTRQGWDEKLFF

V gene: TRBV7-9
clone size: few
D gene: NA
J gene: TRBJ2-3
CDR3 DNA: TGTGCCAGCAGCAGCTCAGAAGGGGACACAGATACGCAGTATTTT
CDR3 protein: CASSSSEGDTDTQYF

V gene: TRBV7-3
clone size: many
D gene: NA
J gene: TRBJ1-6
CDR3 DNA: TGTGCCAGCAGCTCCCTGGTTAATTCACCCCTCCACTTT
CDR3 protein: CASSSLVNSPLHF

V gene: TRBV20-1
clone size: many
D gene: NA
J gene: TRBJ1-1
CDR3 DNA: TGCAGTGCTCTACCGGTCCAGGCGCACACTGAAGCTTTCTTT
CDR3 protein: CSALPVQAHTEAFF

V gene: TRBV12-3/TRBV12-4
clone size: NA
D gene: TRBD2
J gene: TRBJ2-1
CDR3 DNA: TGTGCCAGCAGGAATCTAGCGGGAGGGCCGCATGAGCAGTTCTTC
CDR3 protein: CASRNLAGGPHEQFF

V gene: TRBV19
clone size: many
D gene: NA
J gene: TRBJ1-1
CDR3 DNA: TGTGCCAGTAGTATAGATCAGAGACACTTCATGAACACTGAAGCTTTCTTT
CDR3 protein: CASSIDQRHFMNTEAFF

V gene: TRBV30
clone size: few
D gene: TRBD2
J gene: TRBJ2-1
CDR3 DNA: TGTGCCTGGGGTGTAGGGGCGGGAGGTAACAATGAGCAGTTCTTC
CDR3 protein: CAWGVGAGGNNEQFF

V gene: TRBV2
clone size: many
D gene: NA
J gene: TRBJ2-1
CDR3 DNA: TGTGCCAGCAGCCCCTCCCCCCACGGGGCCGGAGGCAATGAGCAGTTCTTC
CDR3 protein: CASSPSPHGAGGNEQFF

V gene: TRBV9
clone size: few
D gene: NA
J gene: TRBJ2-2
CDR3 DNA: TGTGCCAGCACCCGCTTCCCTATAACGGACACCGGGGAGCTGTTTTTT
CDR3 protein: CASTRFPITDTGELFF

V gene: TRBV4-1
clone size: many
D gene: NA
J gene: TRBJ1-1
CDR3 DNA: TGCGCCAGCCTAGGACGAGTCGACACTGAAGCTTTCTTT
CDR3 protein: CASLGRVDTEAFF

V gene: TRBV2
clone size: many
D gene: TRBD2
J gene: TRBJ2-1
CDR3 DNA: TGTGCCAGCAGTGAAGGACTAGCGGGCCTAAATGAGCAGTTCTTC
CDR3 protein: CASSEGLAGLNEQFF

V gene: TRBV3-1
clone size: few
D gene: NA
J gene: TRBJ1-1
CDR3 DNA: TGTGCCAGCATGAGCCTCTCGAACACTGAAGCTTTCTTT
CDR3 protein: CASMSLSNTEAFF

V gene: TRBV29-1
clone size: NA
D gene: NA
J gene: TRBJ2-2
CDR3 DNA: TGCAGCGTCTTACCGGGACACAACACCGGGGAGCTGTTTTTT
CDR3 protein: CSVLPGHNTGELFF

V gene: TRBV28
clone size: many
D gene: NA
J gene: TRBJ2-3
CDR3 DNA: TGTGCCAGCAGTAACATACAGGGATACACAGATACGCAGTATTTT
CDR3 protein: CASSNIQGYTDTQYF

V gene: TRBV5-1
clone size: many
D gene: NA
J gene: TRBJ1-5
CDR3 DNA: TGCGCCAGCAGCTTGGATGGGGAAGGAGTTCAGCCCCAGCATTTT
CDR3 protein: CASSLDGEGVQPQHF

V gene: TRBV28
clone size: NA
D gene: TRBD1
J gene: TRBJ1-1
CDR3 DNA: TGTGCCAGCAGTAATTACAGGGGGCCGGTGACTGAAGCTTTCTTT
CDR3 protein: CASSNYRGPVTEAFF

V gene: TRBV7-3
clone size: many
D gene: NA
J gene: TRBJ2-5
CDR3 DNA: TGTGCCAGCAGCTTATCCAGGGGAGAGACCCAGTACTTC
CDR3 protein: CASSLSRGETQYF

V gene: TRBV12-3/TRBV12-4
clone size: many
D gene: NA
J gene: TRBJ1-5
CDR3 DNA: TGTGCCAGCAGTCCCGACAGGACCGCCCAGCCCCAGCATTTT
CDR3 protein: CASSPDRTAQPQHF

V gene: TRBV7-2
clone size: many
D gene: NA
J gene: TRBJ2-2
CDR3 DNA: TGTGCCAGCACCCTAGGAGTAGTCAACACCGGGGAGCTGTTTTTT
CDR3 protein: CASTLGVVNTGELFF

V gene: TRBV20-1
clone size: many
D gene: TRBD1
J gene: TRBJ1-5
CDR3 DNA: TGCAGTGCTAGAGATTGGGCAGGGGGGAATGAGCCCCAGCATTTT
CDR3 protein: CSARDWAGGNEPQHF

V gene: TRBV6-1
clone size: many
D gene: NA
J gene: TRBJ1-1
CDR3 DNA: TGTGCCAGCATTGCCGGGACGGAAGACACTGAAGCTTTCTTT
CDR3 protein: CASIAGTEDTEAFF

V gene: TRBV5-5
clone size: many
D gene: NA
J gene: TRBJ1-2
CDR3 DNA: TGTGCCAGCAGCGACTTTTCGGGAAAGGGCTACACCTTC
CDR3 protein: CASSDFSGKGYTF

V gene: TRBV11-2
clone size: many
D gene: NA
J gene: TRBJ2-7
CDR3 DNA: TGTGCCAGCAGTCCAAGCGACAGCTTCTACGAGCAGTACTTC
CDR3 protein: CASSPSDSFYEQYF

V gene: TRBV10-3
clone size: many
D gene: TRBD2
J gene: TRBJ2-2
CDR3 DNA: TGTGCCATCAGTAGCATAGGGACTAGCGGGAACACCGGGGAGCTGTTTTTT
CDR3 protein: CAISSIGTSGNTGELFF

V gene: TRBV20-1
clone size: many
D gene: NA
J gene: TRBJ1-1
CDR3 DNA: TGCAGTGCTCCTCGAGGGAACACTGAAGCTTTCTTT
CDR3 protein: CSAPRGNTEAFF

V gene: TRBV6-7
clone size: many
D gene: TRBD2
J gene: TRBJ2-6
CDR3 DNA: TGTGCCAGCAGTTACGGGACTACCCGGGCCAACGTCCTGACTTTC
CDR3 protein: CASSYGTTRANVLTF

V gene: TRBV5-6
clone size: NA
D gene: NA
J gene: TRBJ1-1
CDR3 DNA: TGTGCCAGCAGCCAAGATACAGGCAGCTTCACTGAAGCTTTCTTT
CDR3 protein: CASSQDTGSFTEAFF

V gene: TRBV4-3
clone size: few
D gene: NA
J gene: TRBJ1-4
CDR3 DNA: TGCGCCAGCAGCCAAGAGTTCAACCGCCGGGGAAAACTGTTTTTT
CDR3 protein: CASSQEFNRRGKLFF

V gene: TRBV3-1
clone size: many
D gene: TRBD2
J gene: TRBJ2-1
CDR3 DNA: TGTGCCAGCAGCCCCCGGACTAGCGGGCACAATGAGCAGTTCTTC
CDR3 protein: CASSPRTSGHNEQFF

V gene: TRBV7-6
clone size: many
D gene: NA
J gene: TRBJ1-1
CDR3 DNA: TGTGCCAGCAGCACCCAGAAGGGGGGCACTGAAGCTTTCTTT
CDR3 protein: CASSTQKGGTEAFF

V gene: TRBV20-1
clone size: many
D gene: NA
J gene: TRBJ1-2
CDR3 DNA: TGCAGTGCTAGATCCGAGGGGGGGATTTCACCAAGGGGCTACACCTTC
CDR3 protein: CSARSEGGISPRGYTF

V gene: TRBV30
clone size: many
D gene: TRBD1
J gene: TRBJ2-7
CDR3 DNA: TGTGCCTGGAGTGACATCGGCCCAGGGGGTTACGAGCAGTACTTC
CDR3 protein: CAWSDIGPGGYEQYF

V gene: TRBV29-1
clone size: many
D gene: NA
J gene: TRBJ2-7
CDR3 DNA: TGCAGCGTCAGACTAGAAATTGAATACGAGCAGTACTTC
CDR3 protein: CSVRLEIEYEQYF

V gene: TRBV6-5
clone size: few
D gene: NA
J gene: TRBJ1-6
CDR3 DNA: TGTGCCAGCAGTTACTCTGAGAGGGGAGGTGGTTCACCCCTCCACTTT
CDR3 protein: CASSYSERGGGSPLHF

V gene: TRBV12-5
clone size: many
D gene: TRBD2
J gene: TRBJ2-1
CDR3 DNA: TGTGCTAGTGGTTTTAGGGGAGGGTCCTACAATGAGCAGTTCTTC
CDR3 protein: CASGFRGGSYNEQFF

V gene: TRBV5-4
clone size: few
D gene: TRBD1
J gene: TRBJ2-1
CDR3 DNA: TGTGCCAGCCGGGACAGGGACTACAATGAGCAGTTCTTC
CDR3 protein: CASRDRDYNEQFF

V gene: TRBV2
clone size: NA
D gene: NA
J gene: TRBJ1-2
CDR3 DNA: TGTGCCAGCAGTGCCGGGGGCGACTATGGCTACACCTTC
CDR3 protein: CASSAGGDYGYTF